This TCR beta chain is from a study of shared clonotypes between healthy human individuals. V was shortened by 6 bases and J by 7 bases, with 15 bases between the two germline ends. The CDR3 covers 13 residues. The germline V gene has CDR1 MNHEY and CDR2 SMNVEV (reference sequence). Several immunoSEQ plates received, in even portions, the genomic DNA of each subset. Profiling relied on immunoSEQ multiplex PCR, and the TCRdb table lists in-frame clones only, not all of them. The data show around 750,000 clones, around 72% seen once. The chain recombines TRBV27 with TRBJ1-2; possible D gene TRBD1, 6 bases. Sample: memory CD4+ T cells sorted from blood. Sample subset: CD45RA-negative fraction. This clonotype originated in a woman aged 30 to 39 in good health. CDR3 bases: TGTGCCAGCAGCCGTACAGGGTTGGGTGGCTACACCTTC. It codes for CASSRTGLGGYTF.